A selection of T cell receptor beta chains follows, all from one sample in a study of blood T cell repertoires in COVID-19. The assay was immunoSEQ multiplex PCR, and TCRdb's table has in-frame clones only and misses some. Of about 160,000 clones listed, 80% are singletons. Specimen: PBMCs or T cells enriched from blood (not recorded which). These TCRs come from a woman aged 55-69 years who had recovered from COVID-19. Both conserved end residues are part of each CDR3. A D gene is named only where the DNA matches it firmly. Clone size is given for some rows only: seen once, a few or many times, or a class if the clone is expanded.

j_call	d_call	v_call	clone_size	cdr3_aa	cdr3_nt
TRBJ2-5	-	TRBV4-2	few	CASSNAFRGSEETQYF	TGTGCCAGCAGCAATGCGTTCCGGGGGAGCGAAGAGACCCAGTACTTC
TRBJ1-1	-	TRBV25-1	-	CASSDPRGGNTEAFF	TGTGCCAGCAGTGATCCGCGGGGGGGTAACACTGAAGCTTTCTTT
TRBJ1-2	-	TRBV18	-	CASSQDWMGANYGYTF	TGTGCCAGCTCACAGGACTGGATGGGGGCAAACTATGGCTACACCTTC
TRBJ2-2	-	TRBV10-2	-	CASSEDRSTGELFF	TGCGCCAGCAGTGAAGACAGGAGCACCGGGGAGCTGTTTTTT
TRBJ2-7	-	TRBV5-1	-	CASGPSGSGHEQYF	TGCGCCAGCGGCCCGTCCGGGAGCGGCCACGAGCAGTACTTC
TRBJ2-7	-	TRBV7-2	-	CASSFPQGRGYEQYF	TGTGCCAGCAGCTTTCCGCAGGGTCGCGGTTACGAGCAGTACTTC
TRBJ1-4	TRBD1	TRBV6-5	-	CASSQRQGGEKLFF	TGTGCCAGCAGCCAAAGACAGGGGGGTGAAAAACTGTTTTTT
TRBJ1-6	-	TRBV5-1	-	CASSLDRSYNSPLHF	TGCGCCAGCAGCTTGGACAGAAGCTATAATTCACCCCTCCACTTT
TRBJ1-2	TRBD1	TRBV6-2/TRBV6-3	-	CASSLGQGTYGYTF	TGTGCCAGCAGTTTGGGACAGGGGACCTATGGCTACACCTTC
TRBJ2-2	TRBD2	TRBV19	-	CASVTSGGNTGELFF	TGTGCCAGTGTAACTAGCGGGGGTAACACCGGGGAGCTGTTTTTT
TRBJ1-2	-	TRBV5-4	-	CASSFSRDYGYTF	TGTGCCAGCAGCTTTAGTAGAGACTATGGCTACACCTTC
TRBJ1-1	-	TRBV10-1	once	CASSDSGGKWTEAFF	TGCGCCAGCAGTGATTCGGGGGGGAAGTGGACTGAAGCTTTCTTT
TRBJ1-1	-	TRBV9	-	CASSGTGIGTEAFF	TGTGCCAGCAGCGGAACAGGGATCGGCACTGAAGCTTTCTTT
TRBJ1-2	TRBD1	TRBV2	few	CASTMDRGFGYTF	TGTGCCAGCACTATGGACAGGGGCTTTGGCTACACCTTC
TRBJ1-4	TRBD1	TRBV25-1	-	CASSEPPGQGDEKLFF	TGTGCCAGCAGTGAACCCCCGGGACAGGGGGATGAAAAACTGTTTTTT
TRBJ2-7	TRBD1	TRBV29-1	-	CSVDNDRGSDYEQYF	TGCAGCGTAGACAACGACAGGGGATCGGACTACGAGCAGTACTTC
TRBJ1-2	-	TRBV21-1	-	CASSSLRQGPYGYTF	TGTGCCAGCAGCAGCCTCCGACAGGGCCCCTATGGCTACACCTTC
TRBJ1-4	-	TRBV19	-	CASSGGGINEKLFF	TGTGCCAGTAGTGGCGGGGGAATTAATGAAAAACTGTTTTTT
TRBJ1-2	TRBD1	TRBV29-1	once	CSVLQGNWGYTF	TGCAGCGTCCTACAGGGGAACTGGGGCTACACCTTC
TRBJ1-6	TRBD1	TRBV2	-	CASSGAGQGAPLHF	TGTGCCAGCAGTGGGGCAGGGCAGGGGGCACCCCTCCACTTT
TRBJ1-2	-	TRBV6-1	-	CASMMREGLTYGYTF	TGTGCCAGCATGATGAGGGAGGGACTGACTTATGGCTACACCTTC
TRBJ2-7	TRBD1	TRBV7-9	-	CATARDRMSFEQYF	TGTGCCACGGCCCGGGACAGGATGAGTTTCGAGCAGTACTTC
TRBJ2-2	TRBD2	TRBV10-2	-	CASKFSGENTGELFF	TGCGCCAGCAAATTTAGCGGGGAGAACACCGGGGAGCTGTTTTTT
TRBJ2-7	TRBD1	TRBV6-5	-	CASRRDRVHEQYF	TGTGCCAGCAGGAGGGACAGGGTCCACGAGCAGTACTTC
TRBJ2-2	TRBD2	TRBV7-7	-	CASSLVSGGTGELFF	TGTGCCAGCAGCTTAGTGTCGGGGGGCACCGGGGAGCTGTTTTTT
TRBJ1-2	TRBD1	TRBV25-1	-	CASSPQGPSGYTF	TGTGCCAGCAGTCCACAGGGGCCTAGTGGCTACACCTTC
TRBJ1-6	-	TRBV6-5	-	CASSYSGVENSPLHF	TGTGCCAGCAGTTACTCGGGAGTAGAGAATTCACCCCTCCACTTT
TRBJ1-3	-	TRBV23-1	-	CATDGGSGNTIYF	TGCGCCACCGACGGAGGATCTGGAAACACCATATATTTT
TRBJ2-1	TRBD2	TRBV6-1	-	CASSVGLAGAVLYNEQFF	TGTGCCAGCAGTGTTGGACTAGCGGGGGCCGTATTGTACAATGAGCAGTTCTTC
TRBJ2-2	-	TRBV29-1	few	CSVGAGNTGELFF	TGCAGCGTTGGGGCAGGGAACACCGGGGAGCTGTTTTTT
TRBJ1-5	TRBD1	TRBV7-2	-	CASSLSGTGRQPQHF	TGTGCCAGCAGCTTAAGCGGGACAGGGAGGCAGCCCCAGCATTTT
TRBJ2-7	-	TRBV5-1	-	CASSLAPGTSYEQYF	TGCGCCAGCAGCTTGGCCCCTGGCACAAGCTACGAGCAGTACTTC
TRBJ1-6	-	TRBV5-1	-	CASSEATAYNSPLHF	TGCGCCAGCAGTGAGGCGACCGCCTATAATTCACCCCTCCACTTT
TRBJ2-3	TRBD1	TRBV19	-	CASIPGQGRTDTQYF	TGTGCCAGCATACCGGGACAGGGACGCACAGATACGCAGTATTTT
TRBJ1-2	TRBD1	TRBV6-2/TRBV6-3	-	CASSSTGVYGYTF	TGTGCCAGCAGTTCCACAGGGGTCTATGGCTACACCTTC
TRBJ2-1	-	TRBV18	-	CASSPPSRVYNEQFF	TGTGCCAGCTCACCACCATCCAGGGTATACAATGAGCAGTTCTTC
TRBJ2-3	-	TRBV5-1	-	CASTREGDTQYF	TGCGCCAGCACCCGGGAAGGGGATACGCAGTATTTT
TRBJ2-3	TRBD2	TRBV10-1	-	CASSAIAGGPDTQYF	TGCGCCAGCAGTGCGATAGCGGGGGGGCCTGATACGCAGTATTTT
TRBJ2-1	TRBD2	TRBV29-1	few	CSPGVAGGLGSSYNEQFF	TGCAGCCCTGGAGTAGCGGGGGGCCTCGGGAGCTCCTACAATGAGCAGTTCTTC
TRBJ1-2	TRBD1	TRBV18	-	CASSTGTGGPYGYTF	TGTGCCAGCTCCACCGGGACAGGGGGCCCCTATGGCTACACCTTC
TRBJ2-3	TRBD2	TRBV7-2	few	CASSLAGGRDTQYF	TGTGCCAGCAGCTTAGCGGGGGGGAGGGATACGCAGTATTTT
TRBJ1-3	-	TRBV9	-	CASSAASSGNTIYF	TGTGCCAGCAGCGCCGCCAGCTCTGGAAACACCATATATTTT
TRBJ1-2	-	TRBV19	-	CASSIELGRRANYGYTF	TGTGCCAGTAGTATAGAATTAGGGAGAAGAGCTAACTATGGCTACACCTTC
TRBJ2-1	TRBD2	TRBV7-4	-	CASSLAAHRTSGGASLYEQFF	TGTGCCAGCAGCTTGGCCGCACATAGGACTAGCGGGGGGGCATCATTATATGAGCAGTTCTTC
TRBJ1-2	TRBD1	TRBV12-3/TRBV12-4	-	CASSARGTSYTF	TGTGCCAGCAGTGCCAGGGGGACGAGCTACACCTTC
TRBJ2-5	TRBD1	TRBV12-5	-	CASGTTTGTGFSETQYF	TGTGCTAGTGGTACCACTACCGGGACAGGGTTCTCAGAGACCCAGTACTTC